This T cell receptor beta chain emerged from a study of cytomegalovirus exposure and HLA in healthy donors (TCRdb year 2017). Notes on the research overall: An earlier analysis of fewer than 750 of the donors reported 250 to 300 Gb of sequence data and 95 million to 120 million unique TCR beta sequences obtained from some 200 million T cells. Several DR-DQ haplotypes were handled as single units for association and clustering, since linkage in the cohort was strong. Typing coverage differed by locus: A, B, C, DRB1 and DQB1 were typed in roughly 629-630 donors, DQA1 in about 500, DPA1 in over 600, and DPB1 in just under 490. In an earlier analysis of around 540 of the donors, high-throughput TCR beta sequencing was used to judge whether each TCR beta V gene segment behaved as functional or pseudogenic. HLA typing covered class I and class II loci at four-digit resolution. An early release that covered fewer than 750 HLA-typed donors contained around 330 gigabases of sequencing data and 75 million to 100 million unique TCR sequences. A later analysis re-analyzed previously published TCR beta repertoires from several hundred donors and added high-resolution HLA genotyping to study TCR occurrence patterns. The aim of the study was to test whether cataloging public T cell receptors could identify signatures of past pathogen exposure. The study combined high-throughput TCR immunosequencing, statistical association of individual TCRs with disease status, and machine learning to predict cytomegalovirus infection status. The T cell repertoires of around 730 subjects were profiled by immunosequencing and related to cytomegalovirus serostatus. All discovery cohort repertoires had been generated using a single sequencing platform. A later genetic analysis took genome-wide SNP genotypes for about three fifths of the roughly 700 donors and used that subset as a discovery cohort. The genetic ancestry cluster associated with self-reported Caucasian donors included 65% to 90% of the roughly 400 genotyped donors. The later analysis used no new phenotypic data to find candidate immune exposures, relying instead on TCR beta sequences and their occurrence across donors. Along with the roughly 710-subject first cohort, a separate validation cohort of approximately 110 different subjects was used. On average, 235,054 unique TCR beta nucleotide sequences were sequenced per donor among a few hundred genotyped donors of the cohort, with about 19% of those sequences being non-productive. Donor age, sex, ethnicity and CMV serostatus were collected together with the repertoire data. Broad study findings and their caveats: At a false discovery rate of 0.05, a later analysis linked under 20,000 TCR beta sequences to specific HLA alleles. A further reported finding was that TCR beta sequences accurately predicted the HLA-A and HLA-B alleles for most subjects in the first cohort. Linkage disequilibrium might explain the correlated functional status among segregating V segments, but an unknown experimental factor could not be excluded. Some IMGT-functional V segments, including TRBV6-2 and TRBV6-3, could not be distinguished by the 87-base-pair reads and were therefore excluded. An earlier analysis of approximately 500 of the donors showed that most TCR beta V segments appeared in productive rearrangements either about 87% or about 30% of the time, which broadly matched IMGT annotations. In a later analysis, several top co-occurrence clusters were reported to appear linked to parvovirus B19, influenza, CMV and Epstein-Barr virus. It was suggested by the authors that the approach could potentially be generalized to other disease states and immunological phenotypes. Roughly uniform sequencing depth across donors was assumed in presence/absence analyses, although this assumption may not hold. When HLA alleles, especially DR and DQ, strongly co-occurred, attributing TCR associations to individual alleles was difficult. According to a later analysis, TCR association rates differed among HLA loci, with DRB1 alleles showing the most associated TCRs and HLA-C alleles showing the fewest. HLA typing was unavailable for some donors at each locus, so association tests used only the typed subset. In a later analysis, most CMV-associated TCR beta chains were found to appear HLA-restricted, with HLA associations seemingly driven largely by CMV exposure. In the study, about 150 TCR beta chains were listed as associated with cytomegalovirus. Cytomegalovirus status was reported to be diagnosed by the classifier with high specificity and sensitivity in both the original and validation cohorts. In a later analysis, HLA-associated TCR beta chains showed more clonal expansion and lower generation probabilities than non-associated chains that were equally common. Because counts were too low, 15 to 20 rarely observed V segments, including chromosome 9 orphons, were excluded from the earlier analysis of 587 of the donors. Immune exposure information for the cohort was limited to CMV serostatus. An association between a missense DCLRE1C variant and V-gene and J-gene trimming of TCR beta chains was found in a later genetic analysis and replicated in an independent cohort. A cluster of highly shared sequence variants was judged likely to represent a technical artifact of the sequencing pipeline. In this cohort, only TCR beta chains were sequenced, and detectable features were limited by the absence of alpha or paired-chain data. In vitro tests confirmed that three of the cytomegalovirus-associated TCR beta chains recognize cytomegalovirus antigens. Most TCR sequences were observed very rarely across donors, whereas some public TCRs were present in many individuals. According to a later genetic analysis, donors in an Asian-associated ancestry cluster had fewer N-insertions in productive TCRs than the approximately 700-donor mean.

The CDR3, cysteine through phenylalanine, is 15 amino acids long. Left in the record is the CDR3 DNA by itself, 45 bases read in frame from the first base. Trimming leaves V shorter by 3 bases and J shorter by 1 base, with the junction holding 2 bases beyond the gene matches. CDR1 and CDR2, per the germline V gene, are SQVTM and ANQGSEA. The cohort consisted of 600 or so healthy bone marrow donors. At the time of sampling, all cohort members were nominally healthy, though unrecorded immune exposures were likely present. The donor tested CMV seropositive and was one of the 289 seropositive cohort members. A peripheral blood sample was collected from each donor, and TCR beta sequencing was performed on peripheral blood mononuclear cells. The Qiagen DNeasy Blood Extraction Kit was used to extract genomic DNA from the blood cell samples. Libraries were prepared through the immunoSEQ multiplex PCR assay. The multiplex PCR relied on a mix of 60 forward primers for TCR Vbeta segments and 13 reverse primers for TCR Jbeta segments. A multiplex PCR assay on genomic DNA amplified the CDR3 region of rearranged TCR beta genes. Amplified TCR beta libraries were sequenced as 87-base-pair reads on the Illumina HiSeq System. The authors' analysis ran thus. In a later analysis, tens of millions of unique TCR beta chains were counted across the approximately 640 repertoires, and approximately 11 million of these chains were shared by at least two donors. Raw reads were error-corrected and collapsed into unique sequences by a nearest-neighbor algorithm in which closely related sequences were merged to remove PCR and sequencing errors. V, D and J gene segments were assigned by aligning CDR3 sequences to IMGT reference sequences. For a sequence to be retained, at least a six-nucleotide match to both a V gene segment and a J gene segment was required. A rearrangement was called productive if the CDR3 had no stop codons and remained in frame with V and J, and every other rearrangement was called non-productive. CDR3 was defined according to IMGT convention as the region running from the second conserved V-encoded cysteine to the conserved J-encoded phenylalanine. The earlier analysis of about 560 of the donors excluded any sequence lacking an unambiguous match to a single V gene segment. In an earlier analysis of roughly 500 of the donors, V segments were called functional above 56.7% productive rearrangements and were called segregating when the between-donor standard deviation exceeded 5%. To diagnose cytomegalovirus status from the catalog of TCR beta chain sequences, a statistical classification framework was built. A later analysis assigned V and J genes by comparing TCR nucleotide sequences with IMGT/GENE-DB human TR gene sequences. Using the TCRdist pipeline, a later analysis assigned CDR3 sequences along with most-parsimonious VDJ recombination scenarios. In a later analysis, every TCR beta chain was defined by the combination of its CDR3 amino acid sequence and its V-gene family, and reads without a unique V-gene family were dropped. As a way to deal with suspected cross-contamination and a sequencing artifact, a later analysis dropped 500 to 700 nucleotide sequences that were highly shared and had low generation probability. In a later analysis, a clonal expansion index was calculated for each public chain from normalized within-repertoire ranks of inferred template counts. In a later analysis, generation probabilities were computed with a VDJ recombination model fitted to out-of-frame rearrangements, and the resulting probabilities were checked against IGoR. A later analysis scored TCR-TCR, TCR-HLA and TCR-CMV co-occurrence with hypergeometric tests, applying a repertoire-size bias correction to TCR pairs. In a later analysis, false discovery rates were estimated by permuting HLA or CMV assignments 20 times. In a later analysis, co-occurring TCRs were grouped using DBSCAN, and TCRdist sequence similarity was added for clustering within HLA-allele-positive subsets. Repertoires with fewer than 30,000 or more than 120,000 public chains, plus five repertoires with anomalous nucleotide sharing, were excluded from co-occurrence clustering. As stored in TCRdb, this immuneACCESS dataset retains in-frame rearrangements with V and J assigned. A fraction of the clones does not appear; measured against another copy, unresolved V genes explain less than half of the discrepancy, and the remainder lacks a known reason. V and J calls and clone size follow that table, whereas D and trimming were derived from the DNA. This sample holds tens of thousands of clones; 60% to 80% were observed only once. The ten largest make up around 21% of the sample.

To note about this clone: Its antigen target is currently unknown. Qualities for individual bases were not recorded, and no much larger clone is one base off.

The sequence came from a woman aged 40 to 50 in good health and CMV-seropositive. Specimen: PBMCs. This sequence uses TRBV29-1 and TRBJ2-3; TRBD2 agrees with 12 junctional bases. The DNA sequence follows: TGCAGCGTTGACGGGACTAGCGGGCGCACAGATACGCAGTATTTT. Translated, this gives CSVDGTSGRTDTQYF.